This T cell receptor (beta chain) is drawn from a study of CD8+CD57+ T cells in acquired aplastic anemia. The overall study: Each DNA sample taken from sorted CD4+ and CD8+ cells came to 2.5 to 4 ug on average.

TCR beta VDJ and CDR3 profiles were obtained from a genomic DNA template. TCRdb itself ran the reads through MiXCR, one entry per CDR3 protein. The profile shows over 250,000 distinct CDR3 sequences, approximately 60% of them singletons. Those patients picked for sequencing had displayed CD8+CD57+ cell expansion on flow cytometry. The V gene's germline CDR1 is DFQATT and CDR2 SNEGSKA (reference sequence). The CDR3 totals 15 residues. With 6 bases clipped from V and 5 bases from J, the junction kept 11 bases outside the gene matches. The chain joins TRBV20-1 to TRBJ1-4, with 8 bases identical to TRBD1. Input material: sorted CD4+, CD8+, or CD8+CD57+ T cells (not recorded which) from PBMCs. The origin of this receptor is a human donor with aplastic anemia. DNA of the CDR3: TGCAGTGCAACTACCGGACAGGGACTAAATGAAAAACTGTTTTTT. Amino acid sequence: CSATTGQGLNEKLFF.